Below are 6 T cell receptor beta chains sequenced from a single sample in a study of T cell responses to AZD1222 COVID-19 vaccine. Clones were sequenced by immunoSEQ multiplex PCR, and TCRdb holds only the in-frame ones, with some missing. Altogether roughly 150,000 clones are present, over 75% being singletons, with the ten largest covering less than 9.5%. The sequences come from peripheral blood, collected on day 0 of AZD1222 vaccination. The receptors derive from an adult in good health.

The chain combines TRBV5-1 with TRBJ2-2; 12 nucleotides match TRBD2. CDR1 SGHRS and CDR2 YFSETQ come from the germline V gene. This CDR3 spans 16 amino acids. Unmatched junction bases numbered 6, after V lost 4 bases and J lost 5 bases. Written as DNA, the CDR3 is TGCGCCAGCAGCCCAAGACTAGCGGGAGTAACCGGGGAGCTGTTTTTT. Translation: CASSPRLAGVTGELFF. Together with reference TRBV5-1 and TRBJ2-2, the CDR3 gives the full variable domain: KAGVTQTPRYLIKTRGQQVTLSCSPISGHRSVSWYQQTPGQGLQFLFEYFSETQRNKGNFPGRFSGRQFSNSRSEMNVSTLELGDSALYLCASSPRLAGVTGELFFGEGSRLTVL.

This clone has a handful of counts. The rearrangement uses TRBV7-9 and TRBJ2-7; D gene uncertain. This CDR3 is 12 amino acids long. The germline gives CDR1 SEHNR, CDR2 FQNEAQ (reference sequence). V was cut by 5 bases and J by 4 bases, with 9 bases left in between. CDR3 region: CASSAGLYEQYF. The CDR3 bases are TGTGCCAGCAGCGCCGGCCTTTACGAGCAGTACTTC.

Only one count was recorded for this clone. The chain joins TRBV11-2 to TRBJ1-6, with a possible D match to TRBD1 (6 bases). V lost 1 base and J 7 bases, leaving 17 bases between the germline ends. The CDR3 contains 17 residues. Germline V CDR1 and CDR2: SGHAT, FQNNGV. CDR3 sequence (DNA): TGTGCCAGCAGCTTAGCTTCGCCCAGGGGATCGAATTCACCCCTCCACTTT. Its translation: CASSLASPRGSNSPLHF.

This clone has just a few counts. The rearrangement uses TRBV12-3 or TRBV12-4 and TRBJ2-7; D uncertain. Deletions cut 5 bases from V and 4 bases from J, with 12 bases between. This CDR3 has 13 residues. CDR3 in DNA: TGTGCCAGCAGTCCTCATAGGGTTTACGAGCAGTACTTC. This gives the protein CASSPHRVYEQYF.

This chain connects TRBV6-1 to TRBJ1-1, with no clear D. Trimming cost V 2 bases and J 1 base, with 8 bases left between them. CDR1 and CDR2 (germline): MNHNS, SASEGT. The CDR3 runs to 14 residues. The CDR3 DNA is TGTGCCAGCAGTGAATTTGACGGGAACACTGAAGCTTTCTTT. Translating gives CASSEFDGNTEAFF.

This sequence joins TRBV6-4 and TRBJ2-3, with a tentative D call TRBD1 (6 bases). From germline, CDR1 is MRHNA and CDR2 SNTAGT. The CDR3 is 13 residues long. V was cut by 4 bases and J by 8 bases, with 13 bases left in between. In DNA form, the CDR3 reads TGTGCCAGCAGTGCATCCTCACAGGGTACGCAGTATTTT. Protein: CASSASSQGTQYF.